The rows below give T cell receptor beta chains drawn from one sample of a study of T-cell memory formation after mild COVID-19. TCRdb fed the 5' RACE reads into MiXCR, producing one record per CDR3 protein. The repertoire holds 180,000 or so distinct CDR3 sequences, with 9.5% to 13% as singletons. Sequencing was performed on PBMCs or a T cell subset sorted from them (not recorded which). These receptor sequences come from a man younger than 35 who had mild COVID-19 (a few samples of this study predate the infection). Cell type and time point are not known. CDR3s include the opening cysteine and the closing phenylalanine or tryptophan. A D gene is named only where the DNA matches it firmly. Part of the rows lack a size; the others show once, few, many or a class for expanded clones.

abundance	d_gene	v_gene	j_gene	CDR3nt	CDR3aa
few	TRBD1	TRBV24-1	TRBJ2-3	TGTGCCACCAGTGATGGCGGGACAGGGTTCACAGATACGCAGTATTTT	CATSDGGTGFTDTQYF
.	TRBD1	TRBV7-3	TRBJ1-1	TGTGCCAGCAGCTTAATGTGGGACAGTGGTTTCACTGAAGCTTTCTTT	CASSLMWDSGFTEAFF
few	TRBD2	TRBV7-9	TRBJ2-5	TGTGCCAGCAGCTTAGAAGCGGGGCGCCAAGAGACCCAGTACTTC	CASSLEAGRQETQYF
many	.	TRBV7-3	TRBJ2-3	TGTGCCAGCAGTCCTTCCGCACGGGGGAGCACAGATACGCAGTATTTT	CASSPSARGSTDTQYF
few	.	TRBV6-5	TRBJ1-5	TGTGCCAGCAGTTACCGGGCCACTGAGCAGCCCCAGCATTTT	CASSYRATEQPQHF
.	.	TRBV10-3	TRBJ2-5	TGTGCCATCAGTGCCCAGGGTCAGGCGACCCAGTACTTC	CAISAQGQATQYF
few	.	TRBV5-1	TRBJ2-1	TGCGCCAGCAGCCAAAACGCGGGGCATAACAATGAGCAGTTCTTC	CASSQNAGHNNEQFF
once	.	TRBV6-2/TRBV6-3	TRBJ2-1	TGTGCCAGCAGTTATAGCTTTGAGCAGTTCTTC	CASSYSFEQFF
.	.	TRBV12-3/TRBV12-4	TRBJ2-1	TGTGCCAGCGCCGGACGAACCAAGCAGTTCTTC	CASAGRTKQFF
few	TRBD1	TRBV12-3/TRBV12-4	TRBJ1-6	TGTGCCAGCAGTCGCGGGGGACAGGGGCTCGGGGGGTCACCCCTCCACTTT	CASSRGGQGLGGSPLHF
.	.	TRBV20-1	TRBJ1-1	TGCAGTGCTAGCCACACTCAAATAGGGGTGAACACTGAAGCTTTCTTT	CSASHTQIGVNTEAFF
many	.	TRBV5-4	TRBJ2-1	TGTGCCAGCAGCTTGCCCGGACCTAAGGTGGATGAGCAGTTCTTC	CASSLPGPKVDEQFF
.	TRBD1	TRBV27	TRBJ1-2	TGTGCCAGCAGTAAGGGCGGGACAGGTGCCGGCTACACCTTC	CASSKGGTGAGYTF
.	TRBD1	TRBV5-1	TRBJ2-1	TGCGCCAGCCGGGACAGGGTTATTTACAATGAGCAGTTCTTC	CASRDRVIYNEQFF
many	TRBD1	TRBV5-5	TRBJ2-1	TGTGCCAGCAGCCGACAGGGGTATCCCCTCGAGTTCTTC	CASSRQGYPLEFF
many	TRBD1	TRBV2	TRBJ1-1	TGTGCCACCCTCGGAGAGGGACAGGGTGAAGCTTTCTTT	CATLGEGQGEAFF
.	TRBD1	TRBV11-3	TRBJ2-5	TGTGCCAGCAGCCGGACAGGGAGAGAGACCCAGTACTTC	CASSRTGRETQYF
few	TRBD2	TRBV7-2	TRBJ2-3	TGTGCCAGCAGCTTAGTCTGGTTCTCGGCGGGGGAGACAGATACGCAGTATTTT	CASSLVWFSAGETDTQYF
.	.	TRBV4-3	TRBJ2-2	TGCGCCAGCAGCCAAGAAATACGAGGGGCGGCTACCGGGGAGCTGTTTTTT	CASSQEIRGAATGELFF
.	TRBD2	TRBV20-1	TRBJ2-1	TGCAGTGCTAGTTTTAGCGGGGGGGCCGGTATTGAGCAGTTCTTC	CSASFSGGAGIEQFF
many	.	TRBV7-2	TRBJ1-1	TGTGCCAGCAGCTTAGTTGTTCGGGGCACCCTGAACACTGAAGCTTTCTTT	CASSLVVRGTLNTEAFF
few	.	TRBV5-1	TRBJ2-5	TGCGCCAGCAGCTTGGTCGCGACCGTGGAAGAGACCCAGTACTTC	CASSLVATVEETQYF
many	.	TRBV10-3	TRBJ1-3	TGTGCCATCAGTGAGATCTCTGGAAACACCATATATTTT	CAISEISGNTIYF
many	TRBD1	TRBV5-1	TRBJ1-2	TGCGCCAGCAGCTTGGAACAGGGGCACGGCTACACCTTC	CASSLEQGHGYTF
.	.	TRBV11-2	TRBJ2-2	TGTGCCAGCAGCTTAAGACTTGACAGAGCCACCGGGGAGCTGTTTTTT	CASSLRLDRATGELFF
few	.	TRBV9	TRBJ2-3	TGTGCCAGCAGCGTAGCTGCAGGGGCAGGGACAGATACGCAGTATTTT	CASSVAAGAGTDTQYF
few	.	TRBV6-5	TRBJ1-4	TGTGCCAGCAGTTACGAGTGGGGGCTGTATGAAAAACTGTTTTTT	CASSYEWGLYEKLFF
few	TRBD2	TRBV9	TRBJ2-7	TGTGCCAGCAGCTCAGAACCGGGACTAGCGGGGGTCGAGCAGTACTTC	CASSSEPGLAGVEQYF
.	.	TRBV6-5	TRBJ1-4	TGTGCCAGCAGCCCTCGATTTAAAGAAAAACTGTTTTTT	CASSPRFKEKLFF
many	.	TRBV20-1	TRBJ2-7	TGCAGTGCTAGTCAACAGCGTTCGAGCTCCTACGAGCAGTACTTC	CSASQQRSSSYEQYF
.	TRBD2	TRBV7-9	TRBJ2-5	TGTGCCAGCAGCTTGCGGGGGGACCTCCGGGAGACCCAGTACTTC	CASSLRGDLRETQYF
.	.	TRBV5-1	TRBJ2-2	TGCGCCAGCAGTACACAGGGCACCGGGGAGCTGTTTTTT	CASSTQGTGELFF
.	TRBD1	TRBV27	TRBJ1-2	TGTGCCAGCAGACAGGGGGCGTGGGGCTACACCTTC	CASRQGAWGYTF
many	.	TRBV7-9	TRBJ2-7	TGTGCCAGCAGCTCGCTAGGTGCGGACTACGAGCAGTACTTC	CASSSLGADYEQYF
.	TRBD2	TRBV7-9	TRBJ2-2	TGTGCCAGCATCACGGGAGGGGTCGGCGGGGAGCTGTTTTTT	CASITGGVGGELFF
.	.	TRBV6-5	TRBJ2-1	TGTGCCAGCAGTTACTCGACCGGGATGAATGAGCAGTTCTTC	CASSYSTGMNEQFF
few	.	TRBV7-2	TRBJ2-5	TGTGCCAGCAGCTTAGCAGTTACAGTCCAAGAGACCCAGTACTTC	CASSLAVTVQETQYF
few	.	TRBV5-1	TRBJ2-5	TGCGCCAGCAGCACCTCCGGACAAACACAAGAGACCCAGTACTTC	CASSTSGQTQETQYF
few	.	TRBV6-5	TRBJ1-1	TGTGCCAGCAGTTACGTCGGTGGGGGAAAGGGTAACACTGAAGCTTTCTTT	CASSYVGGGKGNTEAFF
few	TRBD1	TRBV6-5	TRBJ2-3	TGTGCCAGCAGCCGCGACAGGGCCCGCACAGATACGCAGTATTTT	CASSRDRARTDTQYF
few	.	TRBV30	TRBJ1-3	TGTGCCTGGAGTCGCTTGACCGCAGACACCATATATTTT	CAWSRLTADTIYF
few	TRBD2	TRBV6-2/TRBV6-3	TRBJ2-5	TGTGCCAGCAGTCCGGCGGGGGGCGGGGAGACCCAGTACTTC	CASSPAGGGETQYF